This entry lists 31 T cell receptor beta chains sequenced from one sample in a study of blood T cells in healthy people across ages. A J-beta primer mix and a sample-barcoded 5' primer were used in a second PCR of roughly 7 to 12 cycles. MiXCR was run by TCRdb on the 5' RACE reads, yielding one entry per CDR3 protein. Here the sample spans about 600,000 distinct CDR3 sequences, roughly 48% being singletons. The sample was blood. The receptor source for this set is a man aged 80 or over in good health.

This clonotype was counted only a few times. The chain employs TRBV20-1 and TRBJ1-5, with D tentatively TRBD1 (5 bases). Germline V lookup: CDR1 DFQATT, CDR2 SNEGSKA (reference sequence). The germline V and J ends were trimmed by 1 base and 6 bases, with 16 bases remaining between them. The CDR3 totals 15 residues. CDR3 coding DNA: TGCAGTGCTAGAGGGTACGGGACCGACGGTCAGCCCCAGCATTTT. Translation: CSARGYGTDGQPQHF.

This clonotype was seen a few times. The rearrangement joins TRBV9 to TRBJ2-1; D is tentatively TRBD1 or TRBD2 (5 bases each). This CDR3 spans 17 amino acids. V was cut by 3 bases and J by 1 base, with 17 bases left in between. Germline values: CDR1 SGDLS, CDR2 YYNGEE. The CDR3 loop reads CASSALEPGRSYNEQFF. As DNA, the CDR3 is TGTGCCAGCAGCGCCCTCGAGCCGGGACGGTCCTACAATGAGCAGTTCTTC.

This chain joins TRBV5-6 and TRBJ2-3; possibly TRBD2 for D (6 bases). With 1 base removed from V and 0 bases from J, the gap between germline ends came to 12 bases. Germline V CDR1 and CDR2: SGHDT, YYEEEE. CDR3 length: 16 residues. Here the CDR3 DNA reads TGTGCCAGCAGCTTGTCGCGGGAAGGGAGCACAGATACGCAGTATTTT. This encodes CASSLSREGSTDTQYF.

This clonotype has a handful of counts. The genes are TRBV20-1 and TRBJ2-7, with 7 bases identical to TRBD1. CDR3 length equals 14 residues. V shed 5 bases, J shed 4 bases, and the junction held 11 bases outside the gene matches. Germline V gene data show CDR1 as DFQATT and CDR2 as SNEGSKA (reference sequence). The CDR3 region has the DNA TGCAGTGCTCCTCAGACAGGGTCCGTTTACGAGCAGTACTTC. It encodes CSAPQTGSVYEQYF.

This clonotype came up a few times. This chain joins TRBV3-1 and TRBJ1-6; D uncertain. With 2 bases removed from V and 9 bases from J, the gap between germline ends came to 5 bases. This CDR3 contains 12 residues. Germline V gives CDR1 LGHDT, CDR2 YNNKEL (reference sequence). The CDR3 protein is CASSQTGSPLHF. CDR3 DNA: TGTGCCAGCAGCCAAACGGGTTCACCCCTCCACTTT. The full variable domain, with the rest looked up from reference TRBV3-1 and TRBJ1-6, is DTAVSQTPKYLVTQMGNDKSIKCEQNLGHDTMYWYKQDSKKFLKIMFSYNNKELIINETVPNRFSPKSPDKAHLNLHINSLELGDSAVYFCASSQTGSPLHFGNGTRLTVT.

CDR3 sequence reads: CASSWGTSGKLGEQYF. CDR3 DNA: TGCGCCAGCAGCTGGGGGACTAGCGGGAAGCTGGGCGAGCAGTACTTC. This chain links TRBV5-1 with TRBJ2-5; 13 bases agree with TRBD2. The J call could be wrong; TRBJ2-7 is a better fit for the DNA end. The CDR3 sequence is 16 residues long. Germline assignment: CDR1 SGHRS and CDR2 YFSETQ.

The chain employs TRBV5-6 and TRBJ1-1; no clear D gene. Trimming shortened V by 0 bases and J by 10 bases, and 4 bases separated the two germline ends. The CDR3 consists of 10 residues. Looked up from germline, CDR1 is SGHDT and CDR2 is YYEEEE. The CDR3 spells CASSLVGAFF. The CDR3 DNA reads TGTGCCAGCAGCTTGGTTGGAGCTTTCTTT.

This clonotype has ten or more counts. V gene TRBV6-6 combines with J gene TRBJ2-3; 13 positions match TRBD2. The CDR3 spans 16 residues. The V segment lost 4 bases and the J segment 4 bases; nucleotides outside the gene matches: 5. The germline CDR1 and CDR2 sequences are MNHNY and SVGAGI (reference sequence). The CDR3 here is CASSSGLAGVADTQYF. CDR3 coding DNA: TGTGCCAGCAGTTCCGGACTAGCGGGAGTCGCAGATACGCAGTATTTT.

The rearrangement joins TRBV20-1 to TRBJ2-1; TRBD2 agrees at 11 bases. This CDR3 is built from 14 residues. Germline-derived CDR1 and CDR2 are DFQATT and SNEGSKA (reference sequence). With V trimmed by 0 bases and J by 13 bases, 8 bases remained unmatched. CDR3 sequence: CSARDRLAGGGQFF. The DNA of the CDR3 is TGCAGTGCTAGAGATCGGCTAGCGGGAGGAGGACAGTTCTTC.

This clonotype was detected a few times. The chain is built from TRBV2 and TRBJ1-2; D may be TRBD1 (6 bases). CDR3 length: 15 amino acids. Germline CDR1 reads SNHLY; CDR2 reads FYNNEI. V was shortened by 5 bases and J by 8 bases, with 21 bases between the two germline ends. This CDR3 is CASSPRTDRRTGYTF. Written as DNA, the CDR3 is TGTGCCAGCAGTCCCCGGACAGACCGTCGCACAGGCTACACCTTC.

The chain is built from TRBV9 and TRBJ2-3; unclear D gene. The V end lost 3 bases, the J end lost 1 base, and 3 bases lay between the germline ends. Germline V lookup: CDR1 SGDLS, CDR2 YYNGEE. This CDR3 has 12 residues. This chain's CDR3 is CASSARTDTQYF. CDR3 bases: TGTGCCAGCAGCGCCCGCACAGATACGCAGTATTTT.

This clonotype was detected only a few times. V gene TRBV6-6 combines with J gene TRBJ2-2, with 8 bases that match TRBD2. J gave up 7 bases and V 2 bases, and 9 bases lay outside the gene matches. Per the germline V gene, CDR1 is MNHNY and CDR2 is SVGAGI (reference sequence). The CDR3 extends over 16 amino acids. CDR3 DNA: TGTGCCAGCAGTTACGGCGGCGGGAGGAGTGGCGGGGAGCTGTTTTTT. Its protein is CASSYGGGRSGGELFF.

This clonotype was seen a few times. The V call is TRBV20-1, the J call TRBJ2-1; perhaps TRBD2 as D (5 bases). V was trimmed by 0 bases and J by 5 bases, leaving 11 bases between them. This CDR3 comprises 14 residues. Germline V gives CDR1 DFQATT, CDR2 SNEGSKA (reference sequence). CDR3 protein: CSARDPSSDNEQFF. CDR3 bases: TGCAGTGCTAGAGATCCGAGTAGCGACAATGAGCAGTTCTTC.

The genes are TRBV12-3 or TRBV12-4 and TRBJ2-3; tentative D call: TRBD2 (6 bases). V shed 5 bases and J shed 8 bases, with 17 bases lying between them. The CDR3 is 14 residues long. The DNA of the CDR3 is TGTGCCAGCAGTCTTAGCGGTACACAGATTACGCAGTATTTT. Protein product: CASSLSGTQITQYF.

The chain combines TRBV7-2 with TRBJ1-2; the D gene is possibly TRBD1 (6 bases). With 9 bases removed from V and 7 bases from J, the gap between germline ends came to 12 bases. The length of the CDR3 is 11 residues. Germline-derived CDR1 and CDR2 are SGHTA and FQGNSA. Here the CDR3 DNA reads TGTGCCAGTCAGGGGTTTGGTGGCTACACCTTC. It translates to CASQGFGGYTF.

This clonotype has a count of ten or more. Given a much more abundant clone one base away, this may be a read error. The V call is TRBV6-5, the J call TRBJ1-1; D unclear. The V end lost 5 bases, the J end lost 2 bases, and 12 bases lay between the germline ends. This CDR3 contains 14 residues. CDR1 MNHEY and CDR2 SVGAGI come from the germline V gene. Written as DNA, the CDR3 is TGTGCCAGCAGTGCCCCCGGGCCCAACACTGAAGCTTTCTTT. It codes for CASSAPGPNTEAFF.

The V and J genes are TRBV5-1 and TRBJ2-1; TRBD2 matches at 8 bases. CDR1 and CDR2 from the germline V gene are SGHRS and YFSETQ. Germline trimming cut 3 bases from V and 5 bases from J; bases unmatched to any gene: 7. This CDR3 contains 15 residues. The CDR3 reads CASSSAGGGHNEQFF. The CDR3 DNA sequence: TGCGCCAGCAGCTCGGCCGGGGGGGGCCACAATGAGCAGTTCTTC.

J is TRBJ2-5 and V is TRBV7-2, with 10 bases fitting TRBD2. Germline trimming cut 5 bases from V and 11 bases from J; bases unmatched to any gene: 14. This CDR3 comprises 15 residues. Germline assignment: CDR1 SGHTA and CDR2 FQGNSA. This CDR3 is CASSASGGGHNEQYF. DNA for the CDR3: TGTGCCAGCAGCGCTAGCGGGGGAGGCCACAATGAGCAGTACTTC.

CDR3 sequence (DNA): TGTGCCAGCAGCGTGAGGGAGGGGTACCAAGAGACCCAGTACTTC. Translation: CASSVREGYQETQYF. V usage is TRBV7-2 and J usage is TRBJ2-5, with 7 bases fitting TRBD2. Germline lookup yields CDR1 SGHTA and CDR2 FQGNSA. The length of the CDR3 is 15 residues. V gave up 5 bases and J gave up 0 bases; unmatched junction bases: 6.

This clonotype was detected a few times. The rearrangement joins TRBV4-3 to TRBJ2-1; D call uncertain. The V gene's germline CDR1 is LGHNA and CDR2 YSLEER. The CDR3 is 16 residues long. V lost 1 base and J lost 5, with 15 bases in between. DNA for the CDR3: TGCGCCAGCAGCCAAGGAAATAGGTTATCCGACAATGAGCAGTTCTTC. Protein: CASSQGNRLSDNEQFF.

The chain's CDR3 is CASSLVGFPNYEQYF. CDR3 nucleotide sequence: TGTGCCAGCAGCTTAGTCGGATTTCCAAACTACGAGCAGTACTTC. The rearrangement joins TRBV7-2 to TRBJ2-4; D not resolved. The closer fit of TRBJ2-7 to the DNA end suggests the J call may be wrong. CDR3 length: 15 residues. Per the germline V gene, CDR1 is SGHTA and CDR2 is FQGNSA.

The rearrangement joins TRBV7-2 to TRBJ1-1; TRBD1 aligns across 7 bases. V trimming: 4 bases; J trimming: 6 bases; junction bases outside the gene matches: 8. Germline V gene lookup returns CDR1 SGHTA and CDR2 FQGNSA. The CDR3 covers 14 residues. The DNA of the CDR3 is TGTGCCAGCAGCTCGACAGGGTATTTGGCTGAAGCTTTCTTT. This codes for CASSSTGYLAEAFF.

This clonotype was detected a few times. A single base separates this from a much larger clone, so it may be a read error. The V and J genes are TRBV6-5 and TRBJ1-2; D is uncertain. The V and J ends lost 5 bases and 0 bases respectively, with 10 bases between them. Germline-derived CDR1 and CDR2 are MNHEY and SVGAGI. This CDR3 contains 14 residues. CDR3 amino acids: CASSDGPANYGYTF. The CDR3 nucleotides read TGTGCCAGCAGTGACGGGCCAGCTAACTATGGCTACACCTTC.

V and J are TRBV9 and TRBJ2-7; D is ambiguous. The CDR3 spans 15 residues. The germline V and J ends were trimmed by 4 bases and 0 bases, with 14 bases remaining between them. From germline, CDR1 is SGDLS and CDR2 YYNGEE. DNA of the CDR3: TGTGCCAGCAGCCCCCGTAGAGAGAGCTCCTACGAGCAGTACTTC. Translation: CASSPRRESSYEQYF.

This chain joins TRBV5-6 and TRBJ1-2; D is uncertain. Germline V lookup: CDR1 SGHDT, CDR2 YYEEEE. The CDR3 consists of 12 residues. Trimming removed 7 bases from V and 8 bases from J, with 15 bases in between. The CDR3 bases are TGTGCCAGCCAAACTCCACCGGGCGGCTACACCTTC. Translation gives CASQTPPGGYTF.

Note on this clonotype: One end of the junction is discordant with germline, which a read error may explain. The chain links TRBV7-2 to TRBJ2-1; D is possibly TRBD1 (6 bases). Germline CDR1 and CDR2: SGHTA and FQGNSA. This CDR3 region has 14 residues. CDR3 sequence: CAGSQTGPQETQFF. The CDR3, as DNA: TGTGCCGGCAGCCAGACAGGCCCTCAAGAGACCCAGTTCTTC.

This chain uses TRBV28 with TRBJ1-5; the D is unclear. V dropped 3 bases and J dropped 3 bases, with 9 bases sitting between them. Germline V gene sequence: CDR1 MDHEN, CDR2 SYDVKM. The CDR3 runs 14 residues. The CDR3 sequence is CASSLHSPNQPQHF. The CDR3, as DNA: TGTGCCAGCAGTTTGCACAGCCCCAATCAGCCCCAGCATTTT.

This sequence joins TRBV7-9 and TRBJ2-7; perhaps D is TRBD1 or TRBD2 (5 bases each). CDR3 length equals 16 residues. Germline lookup yields CDR1 SEHNR and CDR2 FQNEAQ (reference sequence). The germline V and J ends were trimmed by 6 bases and 2 bases, with 20 bases remaining between them. The DNA of the CDR3 is TGTGCCAGCAGTAAAATTAACCGGGACGGAGCCTACGAGCAGTACTTC. Translating it yields CASSKINRDGAYEQYF.

The V gene is TRBV5-5, the J gene TRBJ1-1; TRBD1 matches 8 bases. The J segment lost 1 base and the V segment lost 5 bases, leaving 4 bases of the junction unmatched. Looked up from germline, CDR1 is SGHKS and CDR2 is YYEKEE (reference sequence). The CDR3 contains 14 residues. The CDR3: CASRRGQGNTEAFF. The CDR3 DNA follows: TGTGCCAGCAGGAGAGGACAGGGGAACACTGAAGCTTTCTTT.

This clonotype was detected many times. The V gene is TRBV5-1, the J gene TRBJ1-1; 7 positions agree with TRBD1. V trimming: 3 bases; J trimming: 1 base; junction bases outside the gene matches: 3. Germline CDR1 reads SGHRS; CDR2 reads YFSETQ. The CDR3 contains 14 residues. CDR3 bases: TGCGCCAGCAGCTCGGGACAGCCGAACACTGAAGCTTTCTTT. It encodes CASSSGQPNTEAFF.

This clonotype was observed a few times. The CDR3 reads CASSTSVSGAFF. In DNA form, the CDR3 reads TGTGCCAGCAGCACTTCAGTCTCAGGCGCTTTCTTT. The chain combines TRBV7-2 with TRBJ1-1; D gene ambiguous. There are 12 residues in the CDR3. V lost 5 bases to trimming and J lost 11 bases, with 15 bases between them. From germline, CDR1 is SGHTA and CDR2 FQGNSA.